This TCR beta chain is drawn from a study of CD8 T cells in Susac syndrome. The CDR3 contains 14 residues. Trimming removed 4 bases at V and 0 bases at J, with 10 bases between. Germline CDR1 SQVTM, CDR2 ANQGSEA. CD8+ and CD4+ blood T cells underwent TCR beta sequencing. It was treatment-naive patients with stable or active relapsing-remitting disease who made up the multiple sclerosis controls. Purification of the CD8+ and CD4+ T cells relied on negative isolation, and TEMRA cells underwent FACS enrichment. A quantity of roughly 0.5 to 1 ug RNA underwent reverse transcription using random hexamers. Amplification of TCR beta CDR3 was carried out by immunoSEQ multiplex PCR, which covered 54 Vbeta and 13 Jbeta segments. TCRdb fed the immunoSEQ multiplex PCR reads into MiXCR, producing one record per CDR3 protein. The table includes approximately 70,000 distinct CDR3 sequences, roughly 94% detected once.

Sequences were obtained from CD8+ T cells from PBMCs. The chain carries TRBV29-1 and TRBJ1-5; D not resolved. This TCR was sampled from a human donor with multiple sclerosis. CDR3 coding DNA: TGCAGCGTTGGGACGGATTATAGCAATCAGCCCCAGCATTTT. Its protein is CSVGTDYSNQPQHF.